These T cell receptor beta chains were read from a single sample in a study of blood T cell repertoires in COVID-19. Here immunoSEQ multiplex PCR was the method, and the copy in TCRdb shows in-frame clones only, minus some. The sample contains tens of thousands of clones, more than 75% of which appear only once. The sequenced sample consisted of peripheral blood. The receptors derive from a man aged 65 to 79 with acute or convalescent COVID-19. The CDR3 runs from the conserved cysteine through the conserved F or W. D genes are given only for firm matches.

D gene	J gene	V gene	CDR3 protein	CDR3 DNA
NA	TRBJ2-7	TRBV5-1	CASSLDPGQTYEQYF	TGCGCCAGCAGCTTGGATCCAGGACAGACCTACGAGCAGTACTTC
NA	TRBJ2-7	TRBV18	CASSPDTGPYEQYF	TGTGCCAGCTCACCGGACACCGGACCCTACGAGCAGTACTTC
NA	TRBJ2-4	TRBV19	CASSIRGVSIQYF	TGTGCCAGTAGTATACGGGGAGTGAGCATTCAGTACTTC
TRBD1	TRBJ1-2	TRBV7-2	CASSAGQLYGYTF	TGTGCCAGCAGCGCGGGACAGCTCTATGGCTACACCTTC
NA	TRBJ1-2	TRBV4-1	CASSQDITTNYGYTF	TGCGCCAGCAGCCAAGATATCACTACTAACTATGGCTACACCTTC
NA	TRBJ2-1	TRBV18	CASSPTVGPYNEQFF	TGTGCCAGCTCACCAACCGTTGGGCCCTACAATGAGCAGTTCTTC
NA	TRBJ2-7	TRBV13	CASSFTVGQPSYEQYF	TGTGCCAGCAGCTTTACCGTGGGGCAGCCATCCTACGAGCAGTACTTC
TRBD2	TRBJ2-1	TRBV7-2	CASSLESSGLQFF	TGTGCCAGCAGCTTAGAATCTAGCGGACTCCAGTTCTTC
NA	TRBJ2-2	TRBV7-8	CASSKYGELFF	TGTGCCAGCAGTAAATACGGGGAGCTGTTTTTT
NA	TRBJ2-7	TRBV21-1	CASSKDRDNYEQYF	TGTGCCAGCAGCAAAGACCGGGACAACTACGAGCAGTACTTC
TRBD1	TRBJ2-5	TRBV5-4	CASSFGQGVQETQYF	TGTGCCAGCAGCTTCGGACAGGGGGTCCAAGAGACCCAGTACTTC
TRBD1	TRBJ1-3	TRBV6-5	CASSLDRAGNTIYF	TGTGCCAGCAGCCTTGACAGGGCTGGAAACACCATATATTTT
TRBD1	TRBJ1-6	TRBV29-1	CSAQDRGYNSPLHF	TGCAGCGCCCAGGACAGGGGATATAATTCACCCCTCCACTTT
TRBD1	TRBJ2-1	TRBV24-1	CATLQSTGGYNEQFF	TGTGCCACTCTTCAGAGCACAGGGGGGTACAATGAGCAGTTCTTC
NA	TRBJ1-3	TRBV5-1	CASSFFWTDYGNTTIYF	TGCGCCAGCAGCTTCTTTTGGACAGACTACGGAAACACCACCATATATTTT
NA	TRBJ2-7	TRBV18	CASSDLSSYEQYF	TGTGCCAGCTCGGACTTATCCTCCTACGAGCAGTACTTC
TRBD2	TRBJ2-3	TRBV11-2	CASSLSAGVTDTQYF	TGTGCCAGCAGCTTAAGTGCGGGAGTAACAGATACGCAGTATTTT
TRBD1	TRBJ1-2	TRBV12-3/TRBV12-4	CASRPGGRYGYTF	TGTGCCAGCAGGCCAGGGGGCCGCTATGGCTACACCTTC
NA	TRBJ1-5	TRBV6-5	CASSYSGGGNQPQHF	TGTGCCAGCAGTTACTCGGGAGGGGGCAATCAGCCCCAGCATTTT
TRBD2	TRBJ2-5	TRBV5-1	CASSGYGGAEETQYF	TGCGCCAGCAGCGGATACGGGGGGGCGGAGGAGACCCAGTACTTC
TRBD1	TRBJ1-6	TRBV24-1	CAPIWRPRQGYSPLHF	TGTGCCCCCATATGGCGACCGAGACAGGGATATTCACCCCTCCACTTT